This TCR beta chain is from a study of response to subunit inactivated influenza vaccine. TCRdb processed the RT-PCR reads anew with MiXCR; each CDR3 protein has one entry. The table records 600,000 to 850,000 distinct CDR3 sequences, 14% of them present only once. A note on this clonotype: Its antigen is unknown.

V dropped 1 base and J dropped 5 bases, with 15 bases sitting between them. This CDR3 has 16 amino acids. The germline V gene has CDR1 LGHNA and CDR2 YSLEER. General study results and limits: New T cells are recruited in small numbers by each seasonal influenza vaccination, according to the authors' suggestion.

The V and J genes are TRBV4-3 and TRBJ2-1, with D hard to call. This TCR derives from a man between 45 and 60 years old who received an inactivated influenza vaccine. The starting material was PBMCs from blood, obtained 14 to 15 days before vaccination. CDR3 sequence (DNA): TGCGCCAGCAGCCAAGGGATAGCTATGACCGACAATGAGCAGTTCTTC. This encodes CASSQGIAMTDNEQFF.